This T cell receptor (beta chain) was retrieved from a study of radiotherapy plus CTLA-4 blockade in lung cancer. Trimming left V 0 bases short and J 2 bases short, with 16 bases between. Germline lookup yields CDR1 MRHNA and CDR2 SNTAGT. This CDR3 contains 17 residues. Focal radiation plus CTLA-4 blockade with ipilimumab was administered to patients who had chemo-refractory metastatic non-small-cell lung cancer. Only in-frame clones appear in the TCRdb table, and some are missing; sequencing was by immunoSEQ multiplex PCR. The profile shows roughly 50,000 clones, 75% to 85% of them singletons. The sequencing used peripheral blood, collected from a patient treated with radiotherapy plus ipilimumab. J is TRBJ2-5 and V is TRBV6-4, with D unresolved. The sequence derives from a human donor with non-small cell lung cancer who had stable disease on radiotherapy plus ipilimumab. CDR3 sequence reads: CASSDSLRRQDQETQYF. As DNA, the CDR3 is TGTGCCAGCAGTGACTCACTTCGTCGGCAGGATCAAGAGACCCAGTACTTC.